This T cell receptor (beta chain) comes out of a study of shared clonotypes between healthy human individuals. Clones were read by immunoSEQ multiplex PCR, and TCRdb kept only the in-frame ones, dropping some. The repertoire holds some 2,000,000 clones, with 85% to 95% as singletons. Germline V CDR1 and CDR2: MNHEY, SMNVEV (reference sequence). The CDR3 is 17 residues long. Note on this clone: A much more abundant neighbour one base away suggests this may be a read error. Other nucleotide sequences in the sample specify the same CDR3.

Input material: naive CD4+ T cells sorted from blood. As to subset: CD45RA+ positively selected. V gene TRBV27 combines with J gene TRBJ2-7; 7 bases match TRBD1. The receptor was derived from a man younger than 35 in good health. DNA of the CDR3: TGTGCCAGCAGCTTATTTGGGACAGATTATTATACCTACGAGCAGTACTTC. Translation gives CASSLFGTDYYTYEQYF.